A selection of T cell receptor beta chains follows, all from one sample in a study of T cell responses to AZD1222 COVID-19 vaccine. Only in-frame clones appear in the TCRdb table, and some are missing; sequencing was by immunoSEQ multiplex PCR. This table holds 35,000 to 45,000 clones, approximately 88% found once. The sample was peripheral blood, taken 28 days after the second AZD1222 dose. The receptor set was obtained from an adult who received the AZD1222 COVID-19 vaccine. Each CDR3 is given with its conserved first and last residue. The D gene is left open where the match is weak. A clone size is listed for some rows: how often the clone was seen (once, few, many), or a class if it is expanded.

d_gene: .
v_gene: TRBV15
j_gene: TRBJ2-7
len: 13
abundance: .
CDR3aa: CATSRDPGEEQYF
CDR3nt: TGTGCCACCAGCAGAGATCCTGGAGAAGAGCAGTACTTC

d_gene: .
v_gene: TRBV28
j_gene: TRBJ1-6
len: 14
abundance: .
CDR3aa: CASSFTRANSPLHF
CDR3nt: TGTGCCAGCAGTTTCACCAGGGCGAATTCACCCCTCCACTTT

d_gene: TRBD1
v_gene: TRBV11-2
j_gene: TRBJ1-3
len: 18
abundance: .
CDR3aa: CASSPLGTGGFSGNTIYF
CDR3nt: TGTGCCAGCAGCCCCTTAGGGACAGGGGGCTTCTCTGGAAACACCATATATTTT

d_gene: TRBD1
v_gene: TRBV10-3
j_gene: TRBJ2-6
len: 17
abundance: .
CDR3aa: CAISSGQGASGANVLTF
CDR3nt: TGTGCCATCAGCTCGGGACAGGGGGCGTCTGGGGCCAACGTCCTGACTTTC

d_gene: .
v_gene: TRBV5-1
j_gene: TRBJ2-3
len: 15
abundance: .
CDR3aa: CASSLSTGYTDTQYF
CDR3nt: TGCGCCAGCAGCTTGTCCACGGGGTACACAGATACGCAGTATTTT

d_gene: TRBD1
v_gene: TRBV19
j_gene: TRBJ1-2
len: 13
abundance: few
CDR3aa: CASSIDRGYGYTF
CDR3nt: TGTGCCAGTAGTATCGACAGGGGATATGGCTACACCTTC

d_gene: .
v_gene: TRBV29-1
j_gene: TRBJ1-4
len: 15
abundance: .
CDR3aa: CSALGRGRGTEKLFF
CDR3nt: TGCAGCGCCCTCGGGAGGGGCAGGGGTACTGAAAAACTGTTTTTT

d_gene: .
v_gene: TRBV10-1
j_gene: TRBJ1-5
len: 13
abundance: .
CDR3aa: CASTQGKNQPQHF
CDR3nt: TGCGCCAGCACCCAAGGAAAGAATCAGCCCCAGCATTTT

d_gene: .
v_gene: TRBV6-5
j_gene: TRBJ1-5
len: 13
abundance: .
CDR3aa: CASRPGGNQPQHF
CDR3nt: TGTGCCAGCAGGCCGGGGGGGAATCAGCCCCAGCATTTT

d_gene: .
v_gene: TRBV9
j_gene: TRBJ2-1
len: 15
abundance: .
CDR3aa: CASSAIPTGSDEQFF
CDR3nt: TGTGCCAGCAGCGCAATACCCACAGGTTCGGATGAGCAGTTCTTC

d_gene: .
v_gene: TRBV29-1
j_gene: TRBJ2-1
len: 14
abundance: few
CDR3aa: CSVEEPSSYNEQFF
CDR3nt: TGCAGCGTTGAAGAGCCATCCTCCTACAATGAGCAGTTCTTC

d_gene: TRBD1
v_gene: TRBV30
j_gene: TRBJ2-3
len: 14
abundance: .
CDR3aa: CAWRQGARTDTQYF
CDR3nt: TGTGCCTGGAGGCAGGGGGCAAGAACAGATACGCAGTATTTT

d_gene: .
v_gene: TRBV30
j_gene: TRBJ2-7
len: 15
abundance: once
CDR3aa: CAWTVGQLNSYEQYF
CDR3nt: TGTGCCTGGACTGTAGGACAATTGAACTCCTACGAGCAGTACTTC

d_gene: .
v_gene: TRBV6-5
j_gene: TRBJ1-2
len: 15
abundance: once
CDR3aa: CASSYGHFSNYGYTF
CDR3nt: TGTGCCAGCAGTTACGGGCACTTCTCTAACTATGGCTACACCTTC

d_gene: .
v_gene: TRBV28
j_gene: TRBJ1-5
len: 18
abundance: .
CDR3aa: CASSWGTSRGLSNQPQHF
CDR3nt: TGTGCCAGCAGCTGGGGAACCTCCAGGGGTTTAAGCAATCAGCCCCAGCATTTT

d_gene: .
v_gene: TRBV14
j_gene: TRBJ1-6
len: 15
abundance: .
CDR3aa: CASSQQGSYNSPLHF
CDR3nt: TGTGCCAGCAGCCAACAGGGATCCTATAATTCACCCCTCCACTTT